One sample yielded the 8 T cell receptor beta chains listed below, sequenced in a study of blood T cell repertoires in COVID-19. The data were produced by immunoSEQ multiplex PCR, yet TCRdb's version contains in-frame clones alone and is incomplete. The profile shows around 70,000 clones, 80% to 90% of them singletons. Sequencing input: peripheral blood. The receptors were sampled from an older woman with acute or convalescent COVID-19.

The chain carries TRBV5-1 and TRBJ2-2; D call uncertain. V was clipped by 0 bases and J by 1 base, with 7 bases between them. CDR1 is SGHRS and CDR2 is YFSETQ in the germline V gene. The CDR3 is 15 residues long. CDR3 nucleotide sequence: TGCGCCAGCAGCTTGGCAGTGTTGAACACCGGGGAGCTGTTTTTT. This gives the protein CASSLAVLNTGELFF.

The chain links TRBV6-5 to TRBJ2-7; 8 nucleotides match TRBD1. V shed 6 bases and J 5 bases; nucleotides not matched to a gene: 3. The CDR3 extends over 12 amino acids. Germline CDR1 reads MNHEY; CDR2 reads SVGAGI. The CDR3 coding sequence is TGTGCCAGCAGACAACAGGGGGACGAGCAGTACTTC. This sequence encodes CASRQQGDEQYF.

The chain employs TRBV5-1 and TRBJ2-5, with 9 bases aligning to TRBD1. CDR3 size: 15 residues. Germline CDR1 is SGHRS and CDR2 is YFSETQ. V lost 4 bases, J lost 2 bases, and 6 bases stayed unmatched. CDR3 loop: CASSPRTGVQETQYF. As DNA, the CDR3 is TGCGCCAGCAGCCCGAGGACAGGGGTTCAAGAGACCCAGTACTTC.

The rearrangement joins TRBV20-1 to TRBJ2-1; D unclear. The CDR3 totals 11 residues. V shed 6 bases and J shed 9 bases, with 12 bases lying between them. Germline V gene data show CDR1 as DFQATT and CDR2 as SNEGSKA (reference sequence). CDR3 DNA sequence: TGCAGTGCGATTCGGGTCCCTGAGCAGTTCTTC. Its protein is CSAIRVPEQFF.

The chain carries TRBV2 and TRBJ1-5; 7 nucleotides line up with TRBD1. This CDR3 is 14 amino acids long. The junction had 9 bases not matched to a gene; V was cut back by 7 bases and J by 6 bases. Per the germline V gene, CDR1 is SNHLY and CDR2 is FYNNEI. CDR3 coding DNA: TGTGCCAGCAAGACGACAGGGCGCATTCAGCCCCAGCATTTT. It translates to CASKTTGRIQPQHF.

The chain uses TRBV30 and TRBJ1-2, with D hard to call. Germline-derived CDR1 and CDR2 are GTSNPN and SVGIG (reference sequence). The V end was cut by 3 bases, the J end by 8 bases, with 16 bases between. This CDR3 spans 13 amino acids. CDR3: CAWRQIALRGYTF. For the CDR3, the DNA is TGTGCCTGGAGGCAAATAGCTTTGCGCGGCTACACCTTC.

The genes are TRBV5-1 and TRBJ2-7; 8 bases line up with TRBD1. J lost 4 bases, V lost 5 bases, and 5 bases had no gene match. Germline values: CDR1 SGHRS, CDR2 YFSETQ. The CDR3 spans 13 residues. CDR3 in DNA: TGCGCCAGCAGAGGGACAGGAGTTTACGAGCAGTACTTC. Translating gives CASRGTGVYEQYF.

The gene calls are TRBV5-5 and TRBJ1-1, with a possible D match to TRBD1 (6 bases). Per germline, CDR1 SGHKS and CDR2 YYEKEE (reference sequence). Between the trimmed V and J ends, which lost 0 bases and 0 bases, there was a span of 18 bases. This CDR3 contains 18 residues. The CDR3 DNA follows: TGTGCCAGCAGCTTGGTTCTACAGGGTAGAAGAATGAACACTGAAGCTTTCTTT. Translation: CASSLVLQGRRMNTEAFF.